This T cell receptor (beta chain) derives from a study of identical twins. Study-wide results and caveats: Cross-sectional statistical analysis, not tracking of the same donors, underpinned the conclusions. Within beta out-of-frame sequences, the excess sharing observed between twins was weaker.

The CDR3 is 15 residues long. Unmatched junction bases numbered 1, after V lost 3 bases and J lost 2 bases. CDR1 WSHSY and CDR2 SAAADI come from the germline V gene. Template switching created a universal primer site, and the cDNA included unique molecular identifiers. TCRdb fed the 5' RACE reads into MiXCR, producing one record per CDR3 protein. The sample carries hundreds of thousands of distinct CDR3 sequences, under 9% recorded once. Every sampled donor was Caucasian and healthy. This clonotype appeared a few times. Its antigen is undetermined. The data also belong to a second study, concerning yellow fever vaccine responses in identical twins.

The chain recombines TRBV10-2 with TRBJ2-6; 7 bases map to TRBD2. The TCR originated in a woman between 18 and 30 years old in good health. The specimen was PBMCs. This chain's CDR3 is CASSDGRAGANVLTF. CDR3 DNA: TGCGCCAGCAGTGATGGGAGGGCTGGGGCCAACGTCCTGACTTTC.